This is a list of T cell receptor beta chains from one sample in a study of T cell clones after liver transplantation. Repertoires were generated with immunoSEQ multiplex PCR, while TCRdb's copy carries only in-frame clones and drops some. The repertoire holds 65,000 to 80,000 clones, with less than 90% as singletons. The source material was CD4+ T cells from blood, sampled at the 22-month timepoint. Receptors were obtained from a human patient who received a liver transplant. Among the T cells, some may be from the graft donor. The conserved cysteine and the conserved F or W are not part of the CDR3 here. A D gene is named only where the DNA matches it firmly. Only part of the rows carry a size: once, few, many, or a class if the clone is expanded.

d_gene: .
v_gene: TRBV7-2
j_gene: TRBJ2-2
abundance: .
CDR3aa: ASSTRIGGTGELF

d_gene: TRBD1
v_gene: TRBV28
j_gene: TRBJ2-7
abundance: .
CDR3aa: ASSAWTGGKSEQY

d_gene: .
v_gene: TRBV25-1
j_gene: TRBJ2-3
abundance: .
CDR3aa: ASSEPGVSTDTQY

d_gene: .
v_gene: TRBV19
j_gene: TRBJ2-3
abundance: few
CDR3aa: ASSFLKGEQY

d_gene: .
v_gene: TRBV18
j_gene: TRBJ2-4
abundance: .
CDR3aa: ASSPNPGALDNIQY

d_gene: TRBD1
v_gene: TRBV7-2
j_gene: TRBJ1-5
abundance: .
CDR3aa: ASSLVSGGADQPQH

d_gene: .
v_gene: TRBV4-3
j_gene: TRBJ2-2
abundance: .
CDR3aa: ASSPRFTGSNTGELF

d_gene: .
v_gene: TRBV19
j_gene: TRBJ2-7
abundance: .
CDR3aa: ASSIGGGLEQY

d_gene: .
v_gene: TRBV5-1
j_gene: TRBJ2-3
abundance: .
CDR3aa: ASSLEPADTQY

d_gene: TRBD1
v_gene: TRBV14
j_gene: TRBJ2-3
abundance: .
CDR3aa: ASSQSSRQGATQY

d_gene: .
v_gene: TRBV4-1
j_gene: TRBJ1-3
abundance: .
CDR3aa: ASSQEGNTGNTIY

d_gene: TRBD2
v_gene: TRBV29-1
j_gene: TRBJ2-3
abundance: .
CDR3aa: SAHGLAGGTDTQY

d_gene: .
v_gene: TRBV6-1
j_gene: TRBJ1-5
abundance: once
CDR3aa: ASSLGLEGMGPQH

d_gene: TRBD1
v_gene: TRBV18
j_gene: TRBJ1-2
abundance: .
CDR3aa: ASSPEQGAGYT

d_gene: .
v_gene: TRBV27
j_gene: TRBJ2-2
abundance: .
CDR3aa: ASSLLDKRIGRNTGELF

d_gene: .
v_gene: TRBV7-2
j_gene: TRBJ2-1
abundance: once
CDR3aa: ASSLVSREWGYNEQF

d_gene: .
v_gene: TRBV7-2
j_gene: TRBJ1-1
abundance: .
CDR3aa: ASSLNTEAF

d_gene: .
v_gene: TRBV2
j_gene: TRBJ2-6
abundance: few
CDR3aa: ARQGTGANVLT

d_gene: TRBD2
v_gene: TRBV11-3
j_gene: TRBJ2-7
abundance: .
CDR3aa: ANPGKGTTYEQY

d_gene: .
v_gene: TRBV5-6
j_gene: TRBJ2-7
abundance: .
CDR3aa: ASSRVSYEQY

d_gene: .
v_gene: TRBV4-3
j_gene: TRBJ2-5
abundance: .
CDR3aa: ASSQGFTAEETQY

d_gene: .
v_gene: TRBV2
j_gene: TRBJ2-5
abundance: .
CDR3aa: ASSFRGEETQY

d_gene: TRBD2
v_gene: TRBV9
j_gene: TRBJ2-1
abundance: .
CDR3aa: ASSVRGLAGVGNEQF

d_gene: TRBD2
v_gene: TRBV7-9
j_gene: TRBJ2-7
abundance: .
CDR3aa: ASTLGQGLAGAGT

d_gene: .
v_gene: TRBV11-2
j_gene: TRBJ2-1
abundance: .
CDR3aa: ASSLNRDTVGV

d_gene: TRBD2
v_gene: TRBV28
j_gene: TRBJ2-7
abundance: .
CDR3aa: ASSWSGRDSYEQY

d_gene: .
v_gene: TRBV29-1
j_gene: TRBJ2-3
abundance: .
CDR3aa: SVVPGTPPDTQY

d_gene: .
v_gene: TRBV6-5
j_gene: TRBJ2-7
abundance: .
CDR3aa: ASSSGLITYEQY